These 9 T cell receptor beta chains share one sample of origin, sequenced in a study of brain T cells in children with intractable seizures. The assay was immunoSEQ multiplex PCR, and TCRdb's table has in-frame clones only and misses some. The sample has roughly 80,000 clones; approximately 89% are singletons. The input for sequencing was peripheral blood, taken at surgery. The source is a girl aged 2-10 years with Rasmussen encephalitis and intractable seizures.

J is TRBJ1-1 and V is TRBV6-5; TRBD1 matches at 11 bases. CDR1 and CDR2 (germline): MNHEY, SVGAGI. The CDR3 runs 15 residues. Losses at the gene ends were 6 bases for V and 0 bases for J; bases not matched to a gene: 3. CDR3 protein: CASRDRGRVNTEAFF. The DNA for the CDR3 is TGTGCCAGCAGGGACAGGGGGCGAGTGAACACTGAAGCTTTCTTT.

The rearrangement links TRBV3-1 (or the pseudogene TRBV3-2) to TRBJ2-7; 7 bases fit TRBD1. J was trimmed by 7 bases and V by 6 bases; bases with no gene match: 9. The V gene's germline CDR1 is LGHDT and CDR2 YNNKEL (reference sequence). The CDR3 contains 13 residues. Here the CDR3 reads CASSRTGVGEQYF. The CDR3 region has the DNA TGTGCCAGCAGTCGCACAGGGGTGGGGGAGCAGTACTTC.

This clone was detected only a few times. CDR3 loop: CASSLGGGATEAFF. The CDR3 coding sequence is TGTGCCAGCAGCTTGGGAGGGGGGGCCACTGAAGCTTTCTTT. The genes are TRBV5-5 and TRBJ1-1, with a tentative D call TRBD1 (6 bases). The germline V and J ends were trimmed by 0 bases and 4 bases, with 10 bases remaining between them. Germline assignment: CDR1 SGHKS and CDR2 YYEKEE (reference sequence). This CDR3 has 14 residues.

V is TRBV19 and J is TRBJ2-1, with D possibly being TRBD1 (6 bases). V lost 6 bases and J lost 8, with 14 bases in between. CDR1 is LNHDA and CDR2 is SQIVND in the germline V gene (reference sequence). The CDR3 covers 13 residues. The CDR3 is CASSRQAGYEQFF. DNA for the CDR3: TGTGCCAGTAGCCGACAGGCGGGCTATGAGCAGTTCTTC.

The CDR3, as DNA: TGTGCCAGCAGCCAGGGGAGCCCCCCCTACAATGAGCAGTTCTTC. Its protein product is CASSQGSPPYNEQFF. This sequence joins TRBV9 and TRBJ2-1, with TRBD1 as a possible D gene (6 bases). The CDR3 is made up of 15 amino acids. Germline loops: CDR1 SGDLS, CDR2 YYNGEE. Trimming removed 4 bases from V and 2 bases from J, with 13 bases in between.

The sample holds one count of this clone. The V and J genes are TRBV14 and TRBJ1-6, with 9 nucleotides matching TRBD1. Losses at the gene ends were 0 bases for V and 8 bases for J; bases not matched to a gene: 2. CDR3 length equals 15 residues. Germline CDR1 SGHDN, CDR2 FVKESK. The CDR3 spells CASSQEGTGYSPLHF. CDR3 nucleotides: TGTGCCAGCAGCCAAGAAGGGACAGGGTATTCACCCCTCCACTTT.

This chain links TRBV7-9 with TRBJ2-7; D unresolved. Trimming pared 1 base from V and 0 bases from J, leaving 7 bases between. CDR3 size: 14 residues. Germline V lookup: CDR1 SEHNR, CDR2 FQNEAQ (reference sequence). CDR3 sequence (DNA): TGTGCCAGCAGCTTAGGGCCCGTCTCCTACGAGCAGTACTTC. Translation: CASSLGPVSYEQYF.

The rearrangement joins TRBV27 to TRBJ2-7; 8 nucleotides align to TRBD2. CDR1 MNHEY and CDR2 SMNVEV come from the germline V gene (reference sequence). V gave up 2 bases and J gave up 6 bases; unmatched junction bases: 9. The CDR3 sequence is 15 residues long. CDR3 in amino acids: CASSLMAGGNGEQYF. CDR3 in DNA: TGTGCCAGCAGTTTAATGGCGGGAGGAAATGGCGAGCAGTACTTC.

V usage is TRBV2 and J usage is TRBJ1-2; the D gene is possibly TRBD1 (6 bases). V was trimmed by 6 bases and J by 1 base, leaving 9 bases between them. Germline V CDR1 and CDR2: SNHLY, FYNNEI. CDR3 size: 13 residues. This CDR3 reads CASSGQSNYGYTF. DNA for the CDR3: TGTGCCAGCAGCGGACAGAGTAACTATGGCTACACCTTC.